This is a list of T cell receptor beta chains from one sample in a study of T-cell memory formation after mild COVID-19. TCRdb passed the 5' RACE reads through MiXCR, listing each CDR3 protein once. The table has approximately 350,000 distinct CDR3 sequences, around 15% seen once. Sequenced material: PBMCs or a T cell subset sorted from them (not recorded which). The source is a man between 18 and 35 years old who had mild COVID-19 (a few samples of this study predate the infection). Cell type and time point are not known. CDR3s include the opening cysteine and the closing phenylalanine or tryptophan. Fields, in order: D gene, J gene, V gene, clone size, CDR3 protein, CDR3 DNA. A D gene is named only where the DNA matches it firmly. Only some rows state a clone size, as once, few, many or a class for expanded clones.

-	TRBJ1-1	TRBV6-5	-	CASSNLNTEAFF	TGTGCCAGCAGTAACCTGAACACTGAAGCTTTCTTT
-	TRBJ2-3	TRBV5-1	few	CASRKLLVSTDTQYF	TGCGCCAGCAGAAAGTTGTTGGTTAGCACAGATACGCAGTATTTT
-	TRBJ2-2	TRBV19	-	CASSIPVVTGELFF	TGTGCCAGTAGTATACCCGTTGTGACCGGGGAGCTGTTTTTT
TRBD2	TRBJ2-3	TRBV7-9	-	CASSFLAGGSTDTQYF	TGTGCCAGCAGCTTCCTAGCGGGGGGGAGCACAGATACGCAGTATTTT
TRBD1	TRBJ1-1	TRBV11-2	-	CASSLISWDRASAFF	TGTGCCAGCAGCCTCATCTCCTGGGACAGGGCCTCGGCTTTCTTT
-	TRBJ1-1	TRBV5-1	few	CASSLGRPPLEAFF	TGCGCCAGCAGCTTGGGCAGGCCACCCCTTGAAGCTTTCTTT
-	TRBJ1-2	TRBV5-6	-	CASSPLTHLLNYGYTF	TGTGCCAGCAGTCCCCTGACACACCTCCTTAACTATGGCTACACCTTC
TRBD1	TRBJ1-1	TRBV7-8	-	CASSQGQQNTEAFF	TGTGCCAGCAGCCAGGGACAGCAGAACACTGAAGCTTTCTTT
TRBD2	TRBJ2-3	TRBV5-1	few	CASSPGLAGGGSDTQYF	TGCGCCAGCAGCCCAGGACTAGCGGGGGGCGGTTCAGATACGCAGTATTTT
TRBD2	TRBJ2-1	TRBV9	-	CASSVSRGVDEQFF	TGTGCCAGCAGCGTGAGCCGGGGGGTAGATGAGCAGTTCTTC